Below, 16 T cell receptor beta chains from the same sample are listed, as sequenced in a study of beta chain features in type 1 diabetes. Findings of the study overall: TCRB CDR3s were moderately but significantly shorter in Type 1 diabetes patients in all four CD4+ subsets.

Every isolated RNA sample was fully reverse transcribed, so sequencing captured expressed TCRB transcripts. Repertoires were generated with immunoSEQ multiplex PCR, while TCRdb's copy carries only in-frame clones and drops some. The sample contains more than 250,000 clones, approximately 24% of which appear only once. These receptors have no known antigen. Sequencing was carried out using naive CD4+ T cells from blood. The source of these receptors is a woman aged 30 to 39 with type 1 diabetes.

The chain recombines TRBV29-1 with TRBJ1-5; 7 bases align to TRBD1. Per the germline V gene, CDR1 is SQVTM and CDR2 is ANQGSEA. This CDR3 is built from 13 residues. Losses at the gene ends were 8 bases for V and 2 bases for J; bases not matched to a gene: 6. CDR3 sequence (DNA): TGCAGCTTCACAGGGGAGGGCAATCAGCCCCAGCATTTT. It codes for CSFTGEGNQPQHF.

Points on this clone: The sample holds other DNA sequences that translate to the same CDR3. The gene calls are TRBV15 and TRBJ2-3, with 7 bases that match TRBD1. V lost 1 base to trimming and J lost 5 bases; unmatched junction nucleotides: 3. Germline V gene data show CDR1 as LNHNV and CDR2 as YYDKDF (reference sequence). The CDR3 runs 14 residues. The CDR3 bases are TGTGCCACCAGCAGAGGACAGGGAGTAGATACGCAGTATTTT. Translating gives CATSRGQGVDTQYF.

V gene TRBV6-4 combines with J gene TRBJ2-1; D is perhaps TRBD2 (6 bases). The CDR3 has 15 amino acids. Per germline, CDR1 MRHNA and CDR2 SNTAGT. V lost 0 bases and J lost 7, with 13 bases in between. DNA of the CDR3: TGTGCCAGCAGTGACTCGAAGGAGGGCTGGAATGAGCAGTTCTTC. This gives the protein CASSDSKEGWNEQFF.

This clone has more than one count but fewer than ten. The chain carries TRBV28 and TRBJ2-2; 10 bases agree with TRBD1. Germline V gene lookup returns CDR1 MDHEN and CDR2 SYDVKM. V was pared by 6 bases and J by 2 bases, with 3 bases of the junction left unmatched. This CDR3 is built from 15 residues. CDR3 amino acids: CASRGQGRNTGELFF. The CDR3 bases are TGTGCCAGCAGGGGACAGGGGAGAAACACCGGGGAGCTGTTTTTT.

This clone was counted a few times. The rearrangement uses TRBV6-6 and TRBJ2-4; no definite D call. This CDR3 is built from 14 residues. Germline values: CDR1 MNHNY, CDR2 SVGAGI (reference sequence). The V end lost 0 bases, the J end lost 7 bases, and 10 bases lay between the germline ends. The CDR3 sequence: CASSYSRPENIQYF. The CDR3 DNA is TGTGCCAGCAGTTACTCGAGGCCAGAGAACATTCAGTACTTC.

This clone was picked up a small number of times. This sequence joins TRBV5-4 and TRBJ1-5; 10 nucleotides match TRBD1. In germline, CDR1 is SGHNT, CDR2 YYREEE (reference sequence). The V gene end was trimmed by 3 bases and the J gene end by 5 bases; junction bases not matched to a gene: 8. This CDR3 contains 16 residues. The CDR3 nucleotides read TGTGCCAGCAGCTCCTCCGGGACAGGGGAATATCAGCCCCAGCATTTT. Its translation is CASSSSGTGEYQPQHF.

J is TRBJ2-7 and V is TRBV6-1, with D maybe TRBD1 (5 bases). The CDR3 length is 15 residues. Germline CDR1 and CDR2: MNHNS and SASEGT. With 6 bases removed from V and 0 bases from J, the gap between germline ends came to 15 bases. This CDR3 is CASRPRWGRSYEQYF. CDR3 nucleotide sequence: TGTGCCAGCAGGCCTAGGTGGGGCCGCTCCTACGAGCAGTACTTC.

DNA of the CDR3: TGTGCCAGCAGCCGCAACAGGGGTGGGAATGGCTACACCTTC. It specifies CASSRNRGGNGYTF. The chain combines TRBV7-9 with TRBJ1-2, with TRBD1 matching over 7 bases. The V gene's germline CDR1 is SEHNR and CDR2 FQNEAQ (reference sequence). The length of the CDR3 is 14 residues. V dropped 5 bases and J dropped 6; count of bases not matched to a gene: 9. The full variable domain, in which reference TRBV7-9 and TRBJ1-2 provide the parts outside the CDR3, is DTGVSQNPRHKITKRGQNVTFRCDPISEHNRLYWYRQTLGQGPEFLTYFQNEAQLEKSRLLSDRFSAERPKGSFSTLEIQRTEQGDSAMYLCASSRNRGGNGYTFGSGTRLTVV.

The chain is built from TRBV2 and TRBJ2-1, with D maybe TRBD1 (6 bases). In germline, CDR1 is SNHLY, CDR2 FYNNEI. V was shortened by 3 bases and J by 4 bases, with 7 bases between the two germline ends. The length of the CDR3 is 13 residues. CDR3: CASSEDSYNEQFF. DNA for the CDR3: TGTGCCAGCAGTGAGGACAGTTACAATGAGCAGTTCTTC.

The table lists this clone with a few counts. V gene TRBV10-3 combines with J gene TRBJ1-1; the D gene is possibly TRBD1 (6 bases). Per the germline V gene, CDR1 is ENHRY and CDR2 is SYGVKD. CDR3 length equals 15 residues. V shed 2 bases and J shed 5 bases, with 15 bases lying between them. The CDR3 region has the DNA TGTGCCATCAGTGAGGGACAGCAAGGGGTGACTGAAGCTTTCTTT. Residues: CAISEGQQGVTEAFF.

The chain combines TRBV28 with TRBJ2-3; 7 bases line up with TRBD1. V shed 3 bases, J shed 8 bases, and the junction held 8 bases outside the gene matches. The CDR3 sequence is 14 residues long. Germline CDR1 reads MDHEN; CDR2 reads SYDVKM. CDR3: CASSLSDRASTQYF. Written as DNA, the CDR3 is TGTGCCAGCAGTTTGTCTGACAGGGCCTCTACGCAGTATTTT.

This sequence joins TRBV6-6 and TRBJ2-7; 12 nucleotides line up with TRBD2. The ends lost 5 bases at V and 6 bases at J; junction bases unmatched: 2. Germline V gene data show CDR1 as MNHNY and CDR2 as SVGAGI (reference sequence). CDR3 size: 13 residues. CDR3 nucleotide sequence: TGTGCCAGCAGTCTAGCGGGAGGGCCCGAGCAGTACTTC. It translates to CASSLAGGPEQYF.

This clone has more than one count but fewer than ten. V gene TRBV7-5 combines with J gene TRBJ2-7; whether TRBD2, the table's D call, matches the DNA was not checked. TRBV7-5 is labeled a pseudogene. This CDR3 region has 15 residues. CDR3 residues: CARSLRTSGSGEQYF. CDR3 in DNA: TGTGCCAGAAGCCTAAGGACTAGCGGGAGTGGCGAGCAGTACTTC.

This clone turned up a few times. The chain joins TRBV19 to TRBJ2-5; TRBD2 aligns across 9 bases. The germline V gene has CDR1 LNHDA and CDR2 SQIVND (reference sequence). CDR3 size: 12 residues. V was pared by 11 bases and J by 4 bases, with 5 bases of the junction left unmatched. CDR3 in DNA: TGTGCCTCTGCGGGAGGGCCAGAGACCCAGTACTTC. Residues: CASAGGPETQYF.

This rearrangement joins TRBV7-9 to TRBJ2-1; 11 positions agree with TRBD2. The CDR3 is made up of 16 amino acids. With V trimmed by 4 bases and J by 5 bases, 7 bases remained unmatched. CDR1 and CDR2 from the germline V gene are SEHNR and FQNEAQ (reference sequence). Here the CDR3 DNA reads TGTGCCAGCAGCTCTCCGGGACTAGCGGAAAACAATGAGCAGTTCTTC. Translation gives CASSSPGLAENNEQFF. The full variable domain, its missing parts supplied by reference TRBV7-9 and TRBJ2-1, is DTGVSQNPRHKITKRGQNVTFRCDPISEHNRLYWYRQTLGQGPEFLTYFQNEAQLEKSRLLSDRFSAERPKGSFSTLEIQRTEQGDSAMYLCASSSPGLAENNEQFFGPGTRLTVL.

The DNA of the CDR3 is TGTGCCAGTAGGGGACAAGTGTCTGAAGCTTTCTTT. It yields the protein CASRGQVSEAFF. The chain joins TRBV19 to TRBJ1-1, with a weak D call TRBD1 (6 bases). There are 12 residues in the CDR3. CDR1 and CDR2 from the germline V gene are LNHDA and SQIVND (reference sequence). Between the trimmed V and J ends, which lost 6 bases and 6 bases, there was a span of 11 bases.